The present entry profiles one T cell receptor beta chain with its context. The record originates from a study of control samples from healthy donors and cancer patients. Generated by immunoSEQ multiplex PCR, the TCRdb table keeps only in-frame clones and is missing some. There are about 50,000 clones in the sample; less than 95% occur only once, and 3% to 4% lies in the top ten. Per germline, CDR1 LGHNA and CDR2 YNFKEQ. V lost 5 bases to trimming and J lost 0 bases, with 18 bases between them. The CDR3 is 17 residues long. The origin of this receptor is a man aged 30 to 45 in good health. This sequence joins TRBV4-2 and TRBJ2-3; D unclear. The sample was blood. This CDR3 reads CASSIRETSASTDTQYF. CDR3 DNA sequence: TGTGCCAGCAGCATACGCGAGACTTCCGCTAGCACAGATACGCAGTATTTT.